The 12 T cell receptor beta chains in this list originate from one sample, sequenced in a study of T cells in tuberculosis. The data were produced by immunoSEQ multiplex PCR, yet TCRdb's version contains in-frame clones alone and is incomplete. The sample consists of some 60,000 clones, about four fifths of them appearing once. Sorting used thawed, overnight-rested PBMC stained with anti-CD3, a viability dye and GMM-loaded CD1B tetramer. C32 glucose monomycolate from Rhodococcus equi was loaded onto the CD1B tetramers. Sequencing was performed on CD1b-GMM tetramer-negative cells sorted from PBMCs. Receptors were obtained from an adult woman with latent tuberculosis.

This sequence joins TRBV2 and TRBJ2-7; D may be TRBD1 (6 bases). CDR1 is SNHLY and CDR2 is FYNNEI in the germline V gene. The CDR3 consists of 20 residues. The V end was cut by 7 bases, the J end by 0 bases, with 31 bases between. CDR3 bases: TGTGCCAGCACCCTAAGGTCTTCGGGGCCCCAGAAGGACAGCTCCTACGAGCAGTACTTC. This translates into CASTLRSSGPQKDSSYEQYF.

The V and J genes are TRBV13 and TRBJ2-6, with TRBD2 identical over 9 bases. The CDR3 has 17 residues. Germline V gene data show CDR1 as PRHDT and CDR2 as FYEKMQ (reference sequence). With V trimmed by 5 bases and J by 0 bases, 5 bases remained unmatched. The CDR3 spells CASSPGTSTSGANVLTF. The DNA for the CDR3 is TGTGCCAGCAGCCCCGGGACTAGCACCTCTGGGGCCAACGTCCTGACTTTC.

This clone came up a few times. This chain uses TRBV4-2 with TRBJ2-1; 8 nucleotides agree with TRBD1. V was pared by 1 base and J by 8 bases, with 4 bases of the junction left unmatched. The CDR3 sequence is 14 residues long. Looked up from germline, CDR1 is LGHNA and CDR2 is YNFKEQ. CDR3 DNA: TGTGCCAGCAGCCAAGGGACAGGGAGAGATGAGCAGTTCTTC. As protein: CASSQGTGRDEQFF.

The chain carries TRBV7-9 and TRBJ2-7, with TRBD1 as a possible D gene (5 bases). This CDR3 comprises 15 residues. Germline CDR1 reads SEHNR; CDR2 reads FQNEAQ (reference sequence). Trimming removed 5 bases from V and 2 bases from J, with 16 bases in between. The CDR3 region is CASSRDSPRPYEQYF. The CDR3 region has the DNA TGTGCCAGCAGCCGTGACAGCCCAAGACCCTACGAGCAGTACTTC.

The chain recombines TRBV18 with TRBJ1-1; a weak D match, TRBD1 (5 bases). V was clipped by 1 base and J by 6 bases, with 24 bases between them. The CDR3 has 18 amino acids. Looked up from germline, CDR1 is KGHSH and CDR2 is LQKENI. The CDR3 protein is CASSPRGNQGISLPEAFF. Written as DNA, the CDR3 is TGTGCCAGCTCACCACGGGGTAATCAGGGAATCTCTCTCCCTGAAGCTTTCTTT.

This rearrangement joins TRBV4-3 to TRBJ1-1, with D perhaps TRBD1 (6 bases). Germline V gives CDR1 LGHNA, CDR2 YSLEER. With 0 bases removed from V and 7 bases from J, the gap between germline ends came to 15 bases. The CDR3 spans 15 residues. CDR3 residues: CASSQETGRGGEAFF. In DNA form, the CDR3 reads TGCGCCAGCAGCCAAGAAACAGGGCGTGGGGGTGAAGCTTTCTTT.

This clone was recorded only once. CDR3: CASSERGSGNQPQHF. In DNA form, the CDR3 reads TGCGCCAGCAGTGAGCGGGGGTCCGGCAATCAGCCCCAGCATTTT. This chain links TRBV10-2 with TRBJ1-5; possibly TRBD1 for D (5 bases). This CDR3 is built from 15 residues. Germline loops: CDR1 WSHSY, CDR2 SAAADI. The V end lost 2 bases, the J end lost 2 bases, and 10 bases lay between the germline ends.

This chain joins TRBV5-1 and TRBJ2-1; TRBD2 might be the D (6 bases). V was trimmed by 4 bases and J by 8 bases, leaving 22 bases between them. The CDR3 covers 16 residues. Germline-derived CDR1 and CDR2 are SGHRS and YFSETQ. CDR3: CASSNRDPARRDEQFF. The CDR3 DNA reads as TGCGCCAGCAGCAATCGGGACCCGGCGAGGAGGGATGAGCAGTTCTTC.

The DNA for the CDR3 is TGTGCCAGCAGCTCAACCGGGGCCGGGGAGCTGTTTTTT. Translation gives CASSSTGAGELFF. The gene calls are TRBV11-3 and TRBJ2-2; D might be TRBD2 (5 bases). The germline gives CDR1 SGHNT, CDR2 YENEEA. The V and J ends lost 4 bases and 6 bases respectively, with 9 bases between them. The CDR3 has 13 amino acids.

CDR3 nucleotide sequence: TGCAGCGTCCCCACCGGGACAGGGAGCGGCTACGAGCAGTACTTC. It translates to CSVPTGTGSGYEQYF. The chain combines TRBV29-1 with TRBJ2-7, with TRBD1 identical over 9 bases. V dropped 6 bases and J dropped 3; count of bases not matched to a gene: 12. The CDR3 has 15 residues. The V gene's germline CDR1 is SQVTM and CDR2 ANQGSEA.

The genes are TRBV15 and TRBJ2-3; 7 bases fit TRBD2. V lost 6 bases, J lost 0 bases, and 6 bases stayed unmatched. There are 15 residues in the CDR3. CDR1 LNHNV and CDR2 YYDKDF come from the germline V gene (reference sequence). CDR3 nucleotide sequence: TGTGCCACCAGAGCTAGCGGAGGTAGCACAGATACGCAGTATTTT. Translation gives CATRASGGSTDTQYF.

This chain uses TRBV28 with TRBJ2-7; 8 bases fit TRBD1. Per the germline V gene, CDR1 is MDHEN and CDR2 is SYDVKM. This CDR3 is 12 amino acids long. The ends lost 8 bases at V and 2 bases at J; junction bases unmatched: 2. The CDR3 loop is CASQGAPYEQYF. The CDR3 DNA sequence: TGTGCCAGCCAGGGGGCCCCCTACGAGCAGTACTTC.